This T cell receptor (beta chain) is drawn from a study of beta chain features in type 1 diabetes. Notes on the study in general: Naive, central memory and regulatory TCRB repertoires appeared more similar among patients than healthy donors. A definitive answer on HLA type influencing TCRB rearrangement was not reached here. Shortening of TCRB CDR3s, moderate but significant, appeared in all four CD4+ subsets of Type 1 diabetes patients.

The whole isolated RNA underwent reverse transcription, so sequencing captured expressed TCRB transcripts. Clones were read by immunoSEQ multiplex PCR, and TCRdb kept only the in-frame ones, dropping some. The sample contains some 200,000 clones, under 20% of which appear only once. A note on this clone: The antigen is unknown.

CDR3 length: 13 amino acids. V trimming: 7 bases; J trimming: 6 bases; junction bases outside the gene matches: 7. From germline, CDR1 is LNHDA and CDR2 SQIVND (reference sequence). A sort by CD45RO/CCR7/CD25/CD127/CD95/CD27 yielded CD4+ naive, central memory, regulatory and stem cell-like memory cells. Sequenced: naive CD4+ T cells from blood. The sequence was obtained from a man aged 25-45 years with type 1 diabetes. The rearrangement joins TRBV19 to TRBJ2-7; 9 nucleotides line up with TRBD2. CDR3 sequence reads: CASIGGRAGEQYF. The DNA for the CDR3 is TGTGCCAGTATCGGCGGGAGGGCCGGCGAGCAGTACTTC.